The clone carrying this TCR beta chain was observed many times. Its target is not known. The sample originates from a study of identical twins. Study-wide results and caveats: Out-of-frame alpha sequences shared between twins exhibited an excess of low generation probability. In cord blood, abundant beta clonotypes had fewer insertions; memory showed no trend.

TCRdb re-called the 5' RACE reads with MiXCR, one entry per CDR3 protein. The table has roughly 690,000 distinct CDR3 sequences, roughly 6% seen once. The sample taken for sequencing was naive T cells sorted from blood. The clonotype was recovered from a man in his late teens or twenties in good health.

CDR3 amino acids: CAWRYMNTEAFF. DNA for the CDR3: TGTGCCTGGAGGTATATGAACACTGAAGCTTTCTTT. The chain has TRBV30 and TRBJ1-1; the D is unclear. Germline assignment: CDR1 GTSNPN and CDR2 SVGIG (reference sequence). V lost 3 bases, J lost 0 bases, and 5 bases lay in between. The CDR3 is 12 residues long.